A single T cell receptor (beta chain) is shown here with its context. No antigen is known for it. The method was immunoSEQ multiplex PCR; TCRdb's version includes in-frame clones alone and lacks a portion of them. Altogether some 2.1 million clones are present, 93% being singletons, with the ten largest covering around 1.7%. This entry belongs to a study of shared clonotypes between healthy human individuals. Naive-designated CD8 cells lacked CD45RO, were positively enriched for CCR7, and omitted terminally differentiated effector memory CD45RA+ cells. The germline V gene has CDR1 MNHNS and CDR2 SASEGT. The CDR3 consists of 17 residues. V was clipped by 4 bases and J by 4 bases; unmatched bases: 11. General observations from the study: Richness estimates generally favored naive over memory subsets.

The clonotype originates from a man between 18 and 35 years old in good health. Some clones in this sample may be carry-over from other donors' samples. This chain joins TRBV6-1 and TRBJ1-5; 9 positions match TRBD1. Material: naive CD8+ T cells from PBMCs. CDR3 sequence reads: CASSAPDRGLRNQPQHF. The CDR3 coding sequence is TGTGCCAGCAGTGCCCCGGACAGGGGCCTTCGAAATCAGCCCCAGCATTTT.